The entry below gives a single T cell receptor beta chain sequence along with its context. This sample was included in a study of blood T cell repertoires in COVID-19. Study-wide background: Sites in the United States, Italy and Spain provided acute and convalescent COVID-19 samples. Sample material is recorded as cDNA or gDNA derived from T cells, B-cell-depleted T cells, or PBMCs.

The CDR3 sequence is 13 residues long. Germline CDR1 reads MNHEY; CDR2 reads SMNVEV (reference sequence). Trimming took 11 bases from V and 4 from J; bases not matched to a gene: 6. In the study's own analysis: The authors estimated nucleated cell counts from reference gene primer amplification. Clones were sequenced by immunoSEQ multiplex PCR, and TCRdb holds only the in-frame ones, with some missing. From that table come the V and J calls and clone size; the DNA was used to work out D and trimming. The table records a few hundred thousand clones, about 85% of them present only once. Sequencing was carried out using peripheral blood. The sequence was collected from a young woman with acute or convalescent COVID-19. The V call is TRBV27, the J call TRBJ2-1; the match to TRBD2 covers 9 bases. CDR3: CASKAGGYNEQFF. The CDR3 coding sequence is TGTGCCTCGAAAGCGGGAGGATACAATGAGCAGTTCTTC.